Each of the 20 T cell receptor beta chains below was sequenced from the same sample in a study of radiation and T cells in renal cell carcinoma (dated by TCRdb to about 2020). The protocol used for the library was the immunoSEQ multiplex PCR assay. This immuneACCESS table, as held by TCRdb, lists in-frame sequences with V and J called but not all clones. Of the missing ones, under half trace to an unresolved V gene in checked studies; the others have no known cause. This sample lists around 86,000 clones; 70% to 90% were detected once. The top ten clones comprise 20% to 25% of the sample. The time point label for this specimen denotes: blood 2 weeks post-SBRT. Reading the label with the study, this specimen's treatment or condition is: 15 Gy SBRT to primary tumor, nephrectomy 4 weeks later. The input for sequencing was blood, taken from a patient whose treatment included radiotherapy and nephrectomy. The receptors originated from a woman in her forties or fifties with renal cell carcinoma.

This sequence joins TRBV7-2 and TRBJ2-1; D perhaps matches TRBD2 (6 bases). Trimming removed 1 base at V and 0 bases at J, with 13 bases between. CDR1 is SGHTA, CDR2 FQGNSA, per germline. The CDR3 has 17 residues. The CDR3 sequence: CASSLVGLSSSYNEQFF. The CDR3 DNA is TGTGCCAGCAGCTTAGTGGGACTGTCGAGCTCCTACAATGAGCAGTTCTTC.

This sequence joins TRBV2 and TRBJ2-7; the D is unclear. CDR1 and CDR2 (germline): SNHLY, FYNNEI. V lost 6 bases to trimming and J lost 2 bases, with 11 bases between them. There are 13 residues in the CDR3. CDR3 DNA: TGTGCCAGCAGGTCAGGTGTGGCCTACGAGCAGTACTTC. Its translation is CASRSGVAYEQYF.

The chain has TRBV11-2 and TRBJ2-7; TRBD2 agrees at 11 bases. Germline V gene sequence: CDR1 SGHAT, CDR2 FQNNGV. The CDR3 runs to 17 residues. The ends lost 2 bases at V and 2 bases at J; junction bases unmatched: 8. The chain's CDR3 is CASSLTETSGTPYEQYF. The CDR3 nucleotides are TGTGCCAGCAGCTTAACAGAGACTAGCGGGACCCCCTACGAGCAGTACTTC. Full variable domain (remainder filled in from reference TRBV11-2 and TRBJ2-7): EAGVAQSPRYKIIEKRQSVAFWCNPISGHATLYWYQQILGQGPKLLIQFQNNGVVDDSQLPKDRFSAERLKGVDSTLKIQPAKLEDSAVYLCASSLTETSGTPYEQYFGPGTRLTVT.

The chain couples TRBV7-3 to TRBJ2-7; D is possibly TRBD2 (6 bases). CDR1 is SGHTA, CDR2 FQGTGA, per germline. The CDR3 is made up of 13 amino acids. The germline V and J ends were trimmed by 5 bases and 7 bases, with 15 bases remaining between them. The CDR3 region is CASSPVGGWEQYF. CDR3 sequence (DNA): TGTGCCAGCAGCCCCGTTGGAGGGTGGGAGCAGTACTTC.

This rearrangement joins TRBV18 to TRBJ2-1; D unclear. From germline, CDR1 is KGHSH and CDR2 LQKENI. CDR3 length: 16 amino acids. V shed 1 base and J shed 2 bases, with 12 bases lying between them. The CDR3 DNA follows: TGTGCCAGCTCACCACTCCGGAGTTTACCCTACAATGAGCAGTTCTTC. Its translation: CASSPLRSLPYNEQFF.

This clone was detected only a few times. The rearrangement links TRBV7-7 to TRBJ2-1; D perhaps matches TRBD2 (6 bases). V lost 5 bases and J 8 bases, leaving 13 bases between the germline ends. The germline gives CDR1 SSHAT, CDR2 FNYEAQ (reference sequence). This CDR3 region has 13 residues. CDR3 region: CASSPEGSDEQFF. CDR3 in DNA: TGTGCCAGCAGCCCGGAGGGTTCGGATGAGCAGTTCTTC.

This clone was observed a single time. The chain links TRBV7-9 to TRBJ2-5, with TRBD1 matching over 7 bases. Germline V lookup: CDR1 SEHNR, CDR2 FQNEAQ (reference sequence). V trimming: 4 bases; J trimming: 2 bases; junction bases outside the gene matches: 10. CDR3 length: 16 amino acids. CDR3 residues: CASSSPWTGSQETQYF. CDR3 in DNA: TGTGCCAGCAGCTCCCCATGGACAGGATCGCAAGAGACCCAGTACTTC.

This clone was observed a handful of times. The chain uses TRBV7-6 and TRBJ2-2, with D uncertain. Looked up from germline, CDR1 is SGHVS and CDR2 is FNYEAQ. V was shortened by 5 bases and J by 6 bases, with 10 bases between the two germline ends. This CDR3 spans 13 amino acids. The CDR3 loop reads CASSQYGSGELFF. The CDR3 bases are TGTGCCAGCAGCCAATATGGCTCCGGGGAGCTGTTTTTT.

The rearrangement joins TRBV30 to TRBJ1-1; D call uncertain. CDR1 GTSNPN and CDR2 SVGIG come from the germline V gene (reference sequence). The CDR3 totals 12 residues. The CDR3 DNA is TGTGCGGTAAATTATTTGTACACTGAAGCTTTCTTT. It encodes CAVNYLYTEAFF.

The rearrangement uses TRBV11-2 and TRBJ1-3, with 9 positions matching TRBD1. Germline loops: CDR1 SGHAT, CDR2 FQNNGV. V lost 5 bases, J lost 4 bases, and 3 bases stayed unmatched. The CDR3 extends over 14 amino acids. The CDR3 DNA reads TGTGCCAGCAGCACCGGACAGGGGGGAAACACCATATATTTT. Translated, it gives CASSTGQGGNTIYF.

The V call is TRBV5-4, the J call TRBJ1-1; tentatively, D is TRBD1 (6 bases). V lost 0 bases, J lost 6 bases, and 18 bases lay in between. The V gene's germline CDR1 is SGHNT and CDR2 YYREEE (reference sequence). The CDR3 is 16 residues long. CDR3 in DNA: TGTGCCAGCAGCTTGGGTCGGGGGGCTTGGGAAGCTGAAGCTTTCTTT. Translated, it gives CASSLGRGAWEAEAFF.

J is TRBJ2-1 and V is TRBV4-2; TRBD2 might be the D (6 bases). Germline CDR1 and CDR2: LGHNA and YNFKEQ. V lost 2 bases, J lost 9 bases, and 14 bases lay in between. The CDR3 extends over 14 amino acids. The CDR3 loop reads CASSQTDLAIEQFF. CDR3 sequence (DNA): TGTGCCAGCAGCCAAACCGACCTAGCGATTGAGCAGTTCTTC.

The rearrangement links TRBV27 to TRBJ2-7, with 8 bases that match TRBD1. CDR1 is MNHEY, CDR2 SMNVEV, per germline (reference sequence). CDR3 length equals 12 residues. Trimming cost V 9 bases and J 3 bases; bases outside gene matches: 4. This CDR3 is CASRQGRYEQYF. CDR3 DNA: TGTGCCAGTAGACAGGGGCGCTACGAGCAGTACTTC.

The chain couples TRBV5-4 to TRBJ2-6, with D perhaps TRBD1 (6 bases). CDR1 and CDR2 from the germline V gene are SGHNT and YYREEE (reference sequence). The CDR3 runs 18 residues. The ends were cut back, 4 bases at V and 2 bases at J, with 19 bases in the middle. DNA of the CDR3: TGTGCCAGCAGCGCGTTAAACAGGGAAACCACTGGGGCCAACGTCCTGACTTTC. This encodes CASSALNRETTGANVLTF.

The V gene is TRBV5-6, the J gene TRBJ1-2; TRBD1 is a possible D gene (5 bases). Germline assignment: CDR1 SGHDT and CDR2 YYEEEE. Trimming removed 3 bases from V and 6 bases from J, with 15 bases in between. The CDR3 loop spans 14 amino acids. The CDR3 region has the DNA TGTGCCAGCAGCTCACAGACAGAGTATAATGGCTACACCTTC. This translates into CASSSQTEYNGYTF.

The chain has TRBV30 and TRBJ2-7, with 13 bases aligning to TRBD2. The germline V gene encodes CDR1 GTSNPN and CDR2 SVGIG (reference sequence). V lost 2 bases and J lost 9; bases outside the gene matches: 7. The CDR3 spans 14 residues. CDR3: CAWSRTSGGVGQYF. The CDR3 nucleotides are TGTGCCTGGAGTCGGACTAGCGGGGGTGTGGGGCAGTACTTC.

The V gene is TRBV27, the J gene TRBJ2-7; D is unresolved. This CDR3 is 15 amino acids long. Germline CDR1 and CDR2: MNHEY and SMNVEV (reference sequence). The V and J ends lost 5 bases and 2 bases respectively, with 16 bases between them. In nucleotides, the CDR3 is TGTGCCAGCAGTCCTATTTTGGGTTCAGCCTACGAGCAGTACTTC. It encodes CASSPILGSAYEQYF.

J is TRBJ1-6 and V is TRBV7-9; tentatively, D is TRBD1 (6 bases). Germline values: CDR1 SEHNR, CDR2 FQNEAQ (reference sequence). Trimming took 5 bases from V and 6 from J, leaving 14 bases between them. The CDR3 contains 15 residues. This CDR3 reads CASSPGAGSNSPLHF. The CDR3 coding sequence is TGTGCCAGCAGCCCGGGGGCAGGGTCTAATTCACCCCTCCACTTT.

As DNA, the CDR3 is TGTGCCAGCAGCCGGACTAGAGAAGCCTACGAGCAGTACTTC. Residues: CASSRTREAYEQYF. The gene calls are TRBV7-2 and TRBJ2-7, with 7 nucleotides matching TRBD2. CDR3 length equals 14 residues. Unmatched junction bases numbered 6, after V lost 5 bases and J lost 2 bases. Germline loops: CDR1 SGHTA, CDR2 FQGNSA.

The count of this clone is one. The J gene is TRBJ2-3, the V gene TRBV10-3; the match to TRBD2 covers 10 bases. With V trimmed by 3 bases and J by 3 bases, 9 bases remained unmatched. CDR1 is ENHRY and CDR2 is SYGVKD in the germline V gene. The CDR3 totals 17 residues. CDR3 nucleotide sequence: TGTGCCATCAGTGAAATTAGCGGGGGGACGTATACAGATACGCAGTATTTT. It encodes CAISEISGGTYTDTQYF.